The present T cell receptor (beta chain) was sequenced within a study of cytomegalovirus exposure and HLA in healthy donors. The PCR employed 60 Vbeta primers together with 13 Jbeta primers. TCRdb's table, derived via immunoSEQ multiplex PCR, lists solely in-frame clones and lacks some. The table has tens of thousands of clones, roughly 75% seen once. Only one count was recorded for this clone. Its target is unknown. Study-level points and caveats: The study listed under 200 cytomegalovirus-associated TCR beta chains. As a later analysis showed, a missense DCLRE1C variant was linked to trimming of TCR beta V- and J-genes.

Nominally healthy donors provided the samples, though records likely missed some immune exposures. V was pared by 7 bases and J by 5 bases, with 13 bases of the junction left unmatched. Germline V lookup: CDR1 SGHTS, CDR2 YDEGEE. The CDR3 spans 15 residues. Source material: PBMCs. V usage is TRBV5-8 and J usage is TRBJ1-2; TRBD1 agrees at 8 bases. The TCR originated in a male donor in good health and CMV-seronegative. The CDR3 sequence: CASGYRDRTLYGYTF. CDR3 sequence (DNA): TGTGCCAGCGGCTACCGGGACAGGACCTTATATGGCTACACCTTC. Using reference TRBV5-8 and TRBJ1-2 for the parts outside the CDR3, the full variable domain is EAGVTQSPTHLIKTRGQQATLRCSPISGHTSVYWYQQALGLGLQFLLWYDEGEERNRGNFPPRFSGRQFPNYSSELNVNALELEDSALYLCASGYRDRTLYGYTFGSGTRLTVV.